Listed below are T cell receptor beta chains from one sample, sequenced in a study of tumour-infiltrating T cells in Burkitt lymphoma. TCRdb's table, derived via immunoSEQ multiplex PCR, lists solely in-frame clones and lacks some. The table lists about 2,300 clones, over 12% of them singletons. The sequenced sample consisted of tumor tissue from a relapse. These receptors were obtained from a human donor with relapsed Burkitt lymphoma. Each CDR3 is given with its conserved first and last residue. Each record gives: J gene, V gene, D gene, clone size, CDR3 DNA, CDR3 protein. The D gene is left open where the match is weak. Size is stated for part of the rows, as once, few or many counts, or as a class when the clone is expanded.

j_gene: TRBJ1-4; v_gene: TRBV5-8; d_gene: -; abundance: -; CDR3nt: TGTGCCAGCAGCGGTGGATTTAATGAAAAACTGTTTTTT; CDR3aa: CASSGGFNEKLFF
j_gene: TRBJ1-1; v_gene: TRBV5-4; d_gene: TRBD1; abundance: -; CDR3nt: TGTGCCAGCAGTTGGCGAACACAGGGGGGGGAAGCTTTCTTT; CDR3aa: CASSWRTQGGEAFF
j_gene: TRBJ2-2; v_gene: TRBV5-4; d_gene: TRBD2; abundance: few; CDR3nt: TGTGCCAGCAGCTTGGACCAGCGGGAGAGGGACACCGGGGAGCTGTTTTTT; CDR3aa: CASSLDQRERDTGELFF
j_gene: TRBJ2-5; v_gene: TRBV29-1; d_gene: -; abundance: few; CDR3nt: TGCAGCGTTGCCGATCTACAAGGGGGGAAACAAGAGACCCAGTACTTC; CDR3aa: CSVADLQGGKQETQYF
j_gene: TRBJ1-6; v_gene: TRBV30; d_gene: -; abundance: -; CDR3nt: TGTGCCTGGAACAGGGATTCACCCCTCCACTTT; CDR3aa: CAWNRDSPLHF
j_gene: TRBJ1-2; v_gene: TRBV29-1; d_gene: TRBD1; abundance: few; CDR3nt: TGCAGCGTTGGACAGGGGGACACCTTC; CDR3aa: CSVGQGDTF
j_gene: TRBJ2-5; v_gene: TRBV7-7; d_gene: -; abundance: -; CDR3nt: TGTGCTAGCAGTTCCGATAAGACCCAGTACTTC; CDR3aa: CASSSDKTQYF
j_gene: TRBJ1-2; v_gene: TRBV2; d_gene: -; abundance: few; CDR3nt: TGTGCCAGCAGCTATACTGCACCGCCGCCCTATGGCTACACCTTC; CDR3aa: CASSYTAPPPYGYTF
j_gene: TRBJ1-4; v_gene: TRBV7-6; d_gene: -; abundance: -; CDR3nt: TGTGCCAGCAGCCCAGCAGGTTACGAAAAACTGTTTTTT; CDR3aa: CASSPAGYEKLFF
j_gene: TRBJ2-1; v_gene: TRBV7-9; d_gene: -; abundance: large; CDR3nt: TGTGCCAGCAGCCACACGAGCCCCGGGGACAATGAGCAGTTCTTC; CDR3aa: CASSHTSPGDNEQFF
j_gene: TRBJ2-7; v_gene: TRBV10-3; d_gene: TRBD1; abundance: -; CDR3nt: TGTGCCATCGGTACGGACAGGGATCGCGAGCAGTACTTC; CDR3aa: CAIGTDRDREQYF
j_gene: TRBJ2-7; v_gene: TRBV27; d_gene: TRBD1; abundance: -; CDR3nt: TGTGCCAGCAGTTTAATTCCGGGACAGGGAATCTCCGAGCAGTACTTC; CDR3aa: CASSLIPGQGISEQYF
j_gene: TRBJ1-1; v_gene: TRBV10-3; d_gene: TRBD1; abundance: -; CDR3nt: TGTGCCATCAGTATACAGGGGGCAACCGGGAACACTGAAGCTTTCTTT; CDR3aa: CAISIQGATGNTEAFF
j_gene: TRBJ1-1; v_gene: TRBV4-1; d_gene: -; abundance: large; CDR3nt: TGCGCCAGCAGCCTACAAATCGACGATGAAGCTTTCTTT; CDR3aa: CASSLQIDDEAFF
j_gene: TRBJ2-3; v_gene: TRBV11-3; d_gene: -; abundance: few; CDR3nt: TGTGCCAGCAGCTTTTCCCACACAGATACGCAGTATTTT; CDR3aa: CASSFSHTDTQYF
j_gene: TRBJ1-2; v_gene: TRBV7-8; d_gene: -; abundance: few; CDR3nt: TGTGCCAGCAGCCAAGACCGGCTGACTAACTATGGCTACACCTTC; CDR3aa: CASSQDRLTNYGYTF
j_gene: TRBJ2-3; v_gene: TRBV5-3; d_gene: TRBD2; abundance: few; CDR3nt: TGTGCCAGAAGCTCCCCTCAAGCGGGGATATGGCGCACGCAGTATTTT; CDR3aa: CARSSPQAGIWRTQYF
j_gene: TRBJ2-5; v_gene: TRBV27; d_gene: TRBD2; abundance: -; CDR3nt: TGTGCCAGCAAGTATCGGATCGGGGGGAGCCAAGAGACCCAGTACTTC; CDR3aa: CASKYRIGGSQETQYF
j_gene: TRBJ2-7; v_gene: TRBV27; d_gene: -; abundance: -; CDR3nt: TGTGCCAGCACTACCAAGGGGGGAGAAGGGCAGTACTTC; CDR3aa: CASTTKGGEGQYF
j_gene: TRBJ2-7; v_gene: TRBV11-2; d_gene: -; abundance: few; CDR3nt: TGTGCCAGCAGCTTTAGAGGGAGCTGGGACGAGCAGTACTTC; CDR3aa: CASSFRGSWDEQYF
j_gene: TRBJ2-7; v_gene: TRBV14; d_gene: -; abundance: once; CDR3nt: TGTGCCAGCAGCCAGAGCTCGGGAGCGGTAAACTCCTACGAGCAGTACTTC; CDR3aa: CASSQSSGAVNSYEQYF
j_gene: TRBJ1-4; v_gene: TRBV2; d_gene: TRBD1; abundance: -; CDR3nt: TGTGCCAGCAGTGATGAGGGGGCGGTCAATGAAAAACTGTTTTTT; CDR3aa: CASSDEGAVNEKLFF
j_gene: TRBJ2-7; v_gene: TRBV9; d_gene: TRBD1; abundance: few; CDR3nt: TGTGCCAGCAGCCCCGAGGGTCAGGGGGTCTCCTACGAGCAGTACTTC; CDR3aa: CASSPEGQGVSYEQYF
j_gene: TRBJ1-5; v_gene: TRBV6-6; d_gene: -; abundance: -; CDR3nt: TGTGCCAGCAGCTGGGGGCAGTATAGCAATCAGCCCCAGCATTTT; CDR3aa: CASSWGQYSNQPQHF
j_gene: TRBJ2-5; v_gene: TRBV5-1; d_gene: -; abundance: -; CDR3nt: TGCGCCAGCAGCGGGGATTCGGGCCCGGAAGAGACCCAGTACTTC; CDR3aa: CASSGDSGPEETQYF
j_gene: TRBJ1-1; v_gene: TRBV5-1; d_gene: -; abundance: few; CDR3nt: TGCGCCAGCAGCTTGGAGGCAAGGAACACTGAAGCTTTCTTT; CDR3aa: CASSLEARNTEAFF
j_gene: TRBJ2-7; v_gene: TRBV7-6; d_gene: TRBD2; abundance: -; CDR3nt: TGTGCCAGCAGCTATAAACTAGCGGGGGGGCCGGGGGAGCAGTACTTC; CDR3aa: CASSYKLAGGPGEQYF
j_gene: TRBJ2-3; v_gene: TRBV7-2; d_gene: -; abundance: few; CDR3nt: TGTGCCAGCAGCTTCGGGGAAACGTCTACGCAGTATTTT; CDR3aa: CASSFGETSTQYF
j_gene: TRBJ1-1; v_gene: TRBV7-9; d_gene: -; abundance: -; CDR3nt: TGTGCCAGCAGCTTAGGGGGGGGAGGTGAAGCTTTCTTT; CDR3aa: CASSLGGGGEAFF
j_gene: TRBJ1-2; v_gene: TRBV10-3; d_gene: TRBD1; abundance: few; CDR3nt: TGTGCCATCAGAGAAGGACAGGGGGCGGCTGGCTACACCTTC; CDR3aa: CAIREGQGAAGYTF
j_gene: TRBJ1-6; v_gene: TRBV30; d_gene: TRBD1; abundance: -; CDR3nt: TGTGCCTGGAGTGTGACAGGGTCCTATTCACCCCTCCACTTT; CDR3aa: CAWSVTGSYSPLHF
j_gene: TRBJ2-7; v_gene: TRBV11-2; d_gene: -; abundance: -; CDR3nt: TGTGCCAGCAGATCCGGGGCAGCTTCCTACGAGCAGTACTTC; CDR3aa: CASRSGAASYEQYF
j_gene: TRBJ2-3; v_gene: TRBV4-1; d_gene: -; abundance: few; CDR3nt: TGCGCCAGCAGCCAAGATAGTTCTAGCACAGATACGCAGTATTTT; CDR3aa: CASSQDSSSTDTQYF
j_gene: TRBJ2-7; v_gene: TRBV14; d_gene: TRBD1; abundance: few; CDR3nt: TGTGCCAGCAGCCAAGATGCCCCCACCGACAGGGCTAAACCCTACGAGCAGTACTTC; CDR3aa: CASSQDAPTDRAKPYEQYF
j_gene: TRBJ2-3; v_gene: TRBV5-1; d_gene: -; abundance: few; CDR3nt: TGCGCCAGCAGCTTGATTCCAGATACGCAGTATTTT; CDR3aa: CASSLIPDTQYF
j_gene: TRBJ2-2; v_gene: TRBV30; d_gene: -; abundance: -; CDR3nt: TGTGCCTGGAGTGTACTCGGTCGCTCGAACACCGGGGAGCTGTTTTTT; CDR3aa: CAWSVLGRSNTGELFF
j_gene: TRBJ2-5; v_gene: TRBV5-4; d_gene: TRBD2; abundance: -; CDR3nt: TGTGCCAGCAGCGACAACAGACTAGCCCAAGAGACCCAGTACTTC; CDR3aa: CASSDNRLAQETQYF
j_gene: TRBJ1-4; v_gene: TRBV7-9; d_gene: TRBD1; abundance: -; CDR3nt: TGTGCCAGCAGCTTCGGACAGGGGGGGAGTGAAAAACTGTTTTTT; CDR3aa: CASSFGQGGSEKLFF
j_gene: TRBJ2-3; v_gene: TRBV9; d_gene: TRBD2; abundance: -; CDR3nt: TGTGCCAGCAGCGTAGTCGGGGGAGGGGATACGCAGTATTTT; CDR3aa: CASSVVGGGDTQYF
j_gene: TRBJ1-2; v_gene: TRBV5-1; d_gene: -; abundance: -; CDR3nt: TGCGCCAGCAGCCCCCCTCCCACCTTC; CDR3aa: CASSPPPTF
j_gene: TRBJ2-3; v_gene: TRBV5-1; d_gene: -; abundance: large; CDR3nt: TGCGCCAGCGCCAGCGGCACTCCTTCAGATACGCAGTATTTT; CDR3aa: CASASGTPSDTQYF
j_gene: TRBJ1-2; v_gene: TRBV27; d_gene: -; abundance: few; CDR3nt: TGTGCCAGTGGGTCGTTCGTTGGCTACACCTTC; CDR3aa: CASGSFVGYTF
j_gene: TRBJ2-6; v_gene: TRBV10-3; d_gene: -; abundance: few; CDR3nt: TGTGCCATCAGCTCAGGCCCCGGGGCCAACGTCCTGACTTTC; CDR3aa: CAISSGPGANVLTF
j_gene: TRBJ2-1; v_gene: TRBV15; d_gene: -; abundance: -; CDR3nt: TGTGCCACCAGCAGACCCCTGGCCACATGGCTTAATGAGCAGTTCTTC; CDR3aa: CATSRPLATWLNEQFF
j_gene: TRBJ1-6; v_gene: TRBV9; d_gene: -; abundance: -; CDR3nt: TGTGCCAGCAGCGTAGAGAAAGGGGGGAATTCACCCCTCCACTTT; CDR3aa: CASSVEKGGNSPLHF
j_gene: TRBJ1-2; v_gene: TRBV29-1; d_gene: -; abundance: -; CDR3nt: TGCAGCGACAATCGAGGGGATAACTATGGCTACACCTTC; CDR3aa: CSDNRGDNYGYTF
j_gene: TRBJ1-6; v_gene: TRBV6-5; d_gene: -; abundance: -; CDR3nt: TGTGCCAGCAGTTTACAACCGGGACACTATAATTCACCCCTCCACTTT; CDR3aa: CASSLQPGHYNSPLHF
j_gene: TRBJ2-1; v_gene: TRBV29-1; d_gene: -; abundance: few; CDR3nt: TGCAGCGTTGACTCGGACTACTACAATGAGCAGTTCTTC; CDR3aa: CSVDSDYYNEQFF
j_gene: TRBJ1-1; v_gene: TRBV7-2; d_gene: -; abundance: -; CDR3nt: TGTGCCAGCAGCTTAACCCGGGCAAACACTGAAGCTTTCTTT; CDR3aa: CASSLTRANTEAFF
j_gene: TRBJ2-2; v_gene: TRBV15; d_gene: -; abundance: few; CDR3nt: TGTGCCACCTCATCGGTCGCCGGGGAGCTGTTTTTT; CDR3aa: CATSSVAGELFF
j_gene: TRBJ1-1; v_gene: TRBV25-1; d_gene: -; abundance: few; CDR3nt: TGTGCCAGCGCCAGACAGTCGTCGGCTGAAGCTTTCTTT; CDR3aa: CASARQSSAEAFF
j_gene: TRBJ2-2; v_gene: TRBV7-7; d_gene: TRBD2; abundance: few; CDR3nt: TGTGCTAGCAGCCCTACCGGGACTAGATACGGGGAGCTGTTTTTT; CDR3aa: CASSPTGTRYGELFF
j_gene: TRBJ2-7; v_gene: TRBV30; d_gene: -; abundance: -; CDR3nt: TGTGCCTGGAGTTTGGGCAGTCACTCCTACGAGCAGTACTTC; CDR3aa: CAWSLGSHSYEQYF
j_gene: TRBJ1-1; v_gene: TRBV29-1; d_gene: -; abundance: large; CDR3nt: TGCAGCGTCCGTTTGAGGGAAGCTTTCTTT; CDR3aa: CSVRLREAFF
j_gene: TRBJ1-1; v_gene: TRBV6-5; d_gene: -; abundance: few; CDR3nt: TGTGCCAGCAGCCCCTCGGGGGGGACTGAAGCTTTCTTT; CDR3aa: CASSPSGGTEAFF
j_gene: TRBJ1-2; v_gene: TRBV9; d_gene: TRBD1; abundance: -; CDR3nt: TGTGCCAGCAGCATATCCGGGACAGGGCGACCCGGGGGCTACACCTTC; CDR3aa: CASSISGTGRPGGYTF